What follows are 5 T cell receptor beta chains derived from one specimen sequenced in a study of CD8+ T cells in alopecia areata. As the sequencing template, cDNA was produced by extracting RNA and reverse transcribing it. The table came from immunoSEQ multiplex PCR; TCRdb's copy has only in-frame clones and leaves some out. The sample holds 200,000 to 250,000 clones, under 70% seen once. Treatment noted: oral pan-JAK inhibitor, 5-10 mg twice daily. This specimen consisted of CD4+ T cells sorted from blood, obtained at week 4, from a patient treated with tofacitinib. The receptors originated from a human donor with alopecia areata.

This clone was observed a handful of times. The V call is TRBV5-1, the J call TRBJ1-6; D may be TRBD1 (5 bases). Germline V gene lookup returns CDR1 SGHRS and CDR2 YFSETQ. The CDR3 spans 14 residues. V dropped 3 bases and J dropped 7 bases, with 11 bases sitting between them. In DNA form, the CDR3 reads TGCGCCAGCAGCTGGGACTCCTCAAATTCACCCCTCCACTTT. This translates into CASSWDSSNSPLHF.

The genes are TRBV13 and TRBJ2-7, with 7 nucleotides matching TRBD1. Germline V gene data show CDR1 as PRHDT and CDR2 as FYEKMQ (reference sequence). The length of the CDR3 is 13 residues. V shed 7 bases, J shed 6 bases, and the junction held 9 bases outside the gene matches. In DNA, the CDR3 is TGTGCCAGCACCACGGGACAGTTCAGCGAGCAGTACTTC. Its translation: CASTTGQFSEQYF.

This clone was seen just once. The J gene is TRBJ2-2, the V gene TRBV5-1; 7 nucleotides agree with TRBD2. The CDR3 has 15 residues. Trimming removed 5 bases from V and 0 bases from J; junction bases left unmatched: 4. Germline V gene lookup returns CDR1 SGHRS and CDR2 YFSETQ. DNA for the CDR3: TGCGCCAGCAGTACGGGGGGAACGAACACCGGGGAGCTGTTTTTT. Its protein product is CASSTGGTNTGELFF.

The J gene is TRBJ2-3, the V gene TRBV9; 12 nucleotides match TRBD2. The CDR3 loop spans 16 amino acids. Germline lookup yields CDR1 SGDLS and CDR2 YYNGEE. The ends lost 1 base at V and 5 bases at J; junction bases unmatched: 5. CDR3 sequence (DNA): TGTGCCAGCAGCGTAACACTAGCGGGGGGCGGAGATACGCAGTATTTT. Translating gives CASSVTLAGGGDTQYF.

This clone was seen only a few times. The rearrangement links TRBV9 to TRBJ1-1; D uncertain. Trimming left V 0 bases short and J 1 base short, with 4 bases between. Germline V gene sequence: CDR1 SGDLS, CDR2 YYNGEE. This CDR3 has 13 residues. In DNA form, the CDR3 reads TGTGCCAGCAGCGTAGGATCGAACACTGAAGCTTTCTTT. Its translation is CASSVGSNTEAFF.